Each of the 7 T cell receptor beta chains below was sequenced from the same sample in a study of T cell repertoires in ileal Crohn's disease (dated by TCRdb to about 2019). The library was prepared using the immunoSEQ multiplex PCR assay. As stored in TCRdb, this immuneACCESS dataset retains in-frame rearrangements with V and J assigned. A fraction of the clones does not appear; measured against another copy, unresolved V genes explain less than half of the discrepancy, and the remainder lacks a known reason. This sample has 9,500 to 13,000 clones in its table, and about three quarters of those were observed once. The ten largest clones add up to roughly 4.7% of the sample. The sample comprised ileal tissue. The receptors stem from an adult with Crohn's disease.

The chain recombines TRBV4-1 with TRBJ1-2, with 8 bases aligning to TRBD1. This CDR3 contains 16 residues. Germline CDR1 reads MGHRA; CDR2 reads YSYEKL. V gave up 2 bases and J gave up 4 bases; unmatched junction bases: 9. The CDR3 region has the DNA TGCGCCAGCAGCCAAATTCCAGGGGGCGCCGTCTATGGCTACACCTTC. Protein product: CASSQIPGGAVYGYTF.

This chain connects TRBV28 to TRBJ1-1; 7 nucleotides line up with TRBD1. The CDR3 has 14 residues. V dropped 2 bases and J dropped 3; count of bases not matched to a gene: 3. The germline V gene encodes CDR1 MDHEN and CDR2 SYDVKM. CDR3 sequence: CASSLVRGHTEAFF. CDR3 DNA: TGTGCCAGCAGTTTAGTTAGGGGGCACACTGAAGCTTTCTTT.

This rearrangement joins TRBV7-9 to TRBJ2-3; D may be TRBD2 (5 bases). V was trimmed by 1 base and J by 2 bases, leaving 10 bases between them. Germline CDR1 reads SEHNR; CDR2 reads FQNEAQ (reference sequence). This CDR3 spans 15 amino acids. The CDR3 bases are TGTGCCAGCAGCTTAGGCGGGCGAGTCACAGATACGCAGTATTTT. This gives the protein CASSLGGRVTDTQYF.

The DNA for the CDR3 is TGCGCCAGCAGCCCGTGGCACGAAGCGGGGGGCAAGAACAATGAGCAGTTCTTC. It encodes CASSPWHEAGGKNNEQFF. The chain has TRBV5-1 and TRBJ2-1; 9 bases align to TRBD2. The CDR3 loop spans 18 amino acids. J gave up 5 bases and V 4 bases, and 16 bases lay outside the gene matches. The germline gives CDR1 SGHRS, CDR2 YFSETQ.

The rearrangement uses TRBV19 and TRBJ2-2, with a tentative D call TRBD1 (6 bases). The ends were cut back, 4 bases at V and 4 bases at J, with 19 bases in the middle. The CDR3 has 17 residues. CDR1 is LNHDA, CDR2 SQIVND, per germline (reference sequence). The CDR3 here is CASSRRDKSHGTGELFF. DNA of the CDR3: TGTGCCAGTAGTAGACGGGACAAATCGCATGGCACCGGGGAGCTGTTTTTT. Filled out from reference TRBV19 and TRBJ2-2, the complete variable domain reads DGGITQSPKYLFRKEGQNVTLSCEQNLNHDAMYWYRQDPGQGLRLIYYSQIVNDFQKGDIAEGYSVSREKKESFPLTVTSAQKNPTAFYLCASSRRDKSHGTGELFFGEGSRLTVL.

This clone showed up just a few times. The gene calls are TRBV19 and TRBJ2-1; weak D call: TRBD2 (6 bases). Looked up from germline, CDR1 is LNHDA and CDR2 is SQIVND (reference sequence). Trimming took off 7 bases at V and 7 bases at J, with 14 bases between the two ends. The length of the CDR3 is 13 residues. The CDR3 spells CASTRGFQNEQFF. CDR3 nucleotides: TGTGCCAGTACTCGGGGGTTTCAGAATGAGCAGTTCTTC.

By sample fraction, this clone is medium-sized. The gene calls are TRBV5-4 and TRBJ2-1; D remains unclear. V was pared by 0 bases and J by 9 bases, with 7 bases between. This CDR3 is built from 12 residues. Looked up from germline, CDR1 is SGHNT and CDR2 is YYREEE (reference sequence). CDR3 sequence (DNA): TGTGCCAGCAGCTTGGCCAGTCCTGAGCAGTTCTTC. Protein sequence: CASSLASPEQFF.